The entry that follows covers one T cell receptor beta chain sequence. This entry is derived from a study of cytomegalovirus exposure and HLA in healthy donors. Sequenced by immunoSEQ multiplex PCR; TCRdb stores in-frame clones only, minus some. This table has about 71,000 clones, around 93% appearing once. Sequencing used PBMCs. This clonotype originated in a young woman in good health and CMV-seronegative.

The chain's CDR3 is CASSQYQGTDTQYF. For the CDR3, the DNA is TGCGCCAGCAGCCAATACCAGGGCACAGATACGCAGTATTTT. The chain has TRBV4-1 and TRBJ2-3; D not resolved. The V end was cut by 2 bases, the J end by 1 base, with 7 bases between. Germline lookup yields CDR1 MGHRA and CDR2 YSYEKL. The CDR3 is made up of 14 amino acids.